This T cell receptor (beta chain) comes out of a study of blood T cell repertoires in COVID-19. Study background: The United States, Italy and Spain provided the acute and convalescent COVID-19 samples. PBMCs, B-cell-depleted T cells, or T cells were the source of the cDNA or gDNA that made up the material.

Participant ages covered about 18 to 100 years across 25 or so US areas. Participant-reported clinical history was the basis for cohort assignment. This clone has a single count. Germline-derived CDR1 and CDR2 are SGHTS and YDEGEE. The CDR3 length is 15 residues. The V gene lost 4 bases and the J gene lost 1 base, with 12 bases spanning the gap. Sequencing used immunoSEQ multiplex PCR; TCRdb keeps in-frame clones, though not all of them. This sample carries almost 400,000 clones, 88% of them seen once, and the ten largest clones take 0.9% to 1%. The V call is TRBV5-8, the J call TRBJ1-5, with D perhaps TRBD1 (5 bases). Sequenced input: PBMCs or T cells enriched from blood (not recorded which). The TCR originated in a woman in her thirties with acute COVID-19. In DNA form, the CDR3 reads TGTGCCAGCAGCCCGGGGGAAAAGAGCAATCAGCCCCAGCATTTT. It codes for CASSPGEKSNQPQHF.